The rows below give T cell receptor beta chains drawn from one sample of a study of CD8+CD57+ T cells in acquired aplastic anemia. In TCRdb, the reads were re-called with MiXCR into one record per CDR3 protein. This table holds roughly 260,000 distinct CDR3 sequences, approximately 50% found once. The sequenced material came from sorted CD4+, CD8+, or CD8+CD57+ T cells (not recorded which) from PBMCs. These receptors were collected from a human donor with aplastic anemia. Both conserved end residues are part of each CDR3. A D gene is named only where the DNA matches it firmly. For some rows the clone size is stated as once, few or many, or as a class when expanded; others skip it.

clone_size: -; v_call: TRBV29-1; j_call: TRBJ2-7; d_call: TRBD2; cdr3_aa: CSGTSGSSEQYF; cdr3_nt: TGCAGCGGGACTAGCGGGAGCTCCGAGCAGTACTTC
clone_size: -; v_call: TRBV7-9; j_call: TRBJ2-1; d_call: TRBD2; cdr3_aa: CASSSLASGGYNEQFF; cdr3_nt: TGTGCCAGCAGCTCCCTGGCTAGCGGGGGCTACAATGAGCAGTTCTTC
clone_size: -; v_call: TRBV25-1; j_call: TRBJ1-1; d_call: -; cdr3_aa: CASKSTSGLAEASF; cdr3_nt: TGTGCCAGCAAATCAACCTCAGGGTTGGCTGAAGCTTCCTTT
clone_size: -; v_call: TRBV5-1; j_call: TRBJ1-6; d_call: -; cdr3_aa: CASSLEIGGSPLHF; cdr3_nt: TGCGCCAGCAGCTTGGAGATCGGGGGTTCACCCCTCCACTTT
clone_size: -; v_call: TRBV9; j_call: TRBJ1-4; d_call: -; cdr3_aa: CASSVVEGNEKLFF; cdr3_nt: TGTGCCAGCAGCGTAGTGGAAGGGAATGAAAAACTGTTTTTT
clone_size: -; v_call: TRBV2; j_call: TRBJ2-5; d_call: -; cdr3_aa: CASTSPGKETQYF; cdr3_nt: TGTGCCAGCACCTCTCCGGGGAAAGAGACCCAGTACTTC
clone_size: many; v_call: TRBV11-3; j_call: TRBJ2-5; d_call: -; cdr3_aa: CASTLNLEVPPETQYF; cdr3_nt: TGTGCCAGCACCTTAAATCTGGAGGTGCCACCAGAGACCCAGTACTTC
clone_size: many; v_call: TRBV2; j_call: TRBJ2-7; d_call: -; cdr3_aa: CATVGATYEQYF; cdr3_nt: TGTGCCACCGTGGGGGCTACTTACGAGCAGTACTTC
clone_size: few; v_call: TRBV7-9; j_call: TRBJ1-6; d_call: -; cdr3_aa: CASSSPGRQTSSPLHF; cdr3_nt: TGTGCCAGCAGCTCCCCCGGGAGACAGACCTCCTCACCCCTCCACTTT
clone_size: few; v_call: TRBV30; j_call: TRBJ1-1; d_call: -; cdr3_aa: CAWRGGVNTEAFF; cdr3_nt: TGTGCCTGGCGGGGGGGGGTGAACACTGAAGCTTTCTTT
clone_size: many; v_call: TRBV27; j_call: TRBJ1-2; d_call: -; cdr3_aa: CATRATGGAGYGYTF; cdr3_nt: TGTGCCACCAGGGCTACTGGGGGCGCAGGCTATGGCTACACCTTC
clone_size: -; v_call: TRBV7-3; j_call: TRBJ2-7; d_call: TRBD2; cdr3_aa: CASSETSGSRYEQYF; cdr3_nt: TGTGCCAGCAGTGAAACTAGCGGGAGTAGATACGAGCAGTACTTC
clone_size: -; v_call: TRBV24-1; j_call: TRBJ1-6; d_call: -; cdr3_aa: CATSSPDLHF; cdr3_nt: TGTGCCACCAGTTCCCCGGACCTCCACTTT
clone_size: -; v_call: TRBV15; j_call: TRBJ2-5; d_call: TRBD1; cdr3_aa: CAPSSRDRDQEAQYF; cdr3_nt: TGTGCCCCCAGCTCCCGGGACAGGGACCAAGAGGCCCAGTACTTC
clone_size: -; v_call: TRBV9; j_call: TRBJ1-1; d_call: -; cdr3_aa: CASSVGGYSTEAFF; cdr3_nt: TGTGCCAGCAGCGTTGGCGGCTATTCCACTGAAGCTTTCTTT
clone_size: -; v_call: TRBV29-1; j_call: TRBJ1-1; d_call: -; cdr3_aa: CSVSRQENTEAFF; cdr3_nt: TGCAGCGTTTCTCGTCAGGAGAACACTGAAGCTTTCTTT
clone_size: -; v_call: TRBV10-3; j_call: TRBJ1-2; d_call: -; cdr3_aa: CATTPGNYDYTF; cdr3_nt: TGTGCCACTACCCCAGGGAACTATGACTACACCTTC
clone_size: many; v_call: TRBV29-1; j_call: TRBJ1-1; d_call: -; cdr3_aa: CSVEGWDTEAFF; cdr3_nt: TGCAGCGTTGAAGGGTGGGACACTGAAGCTTTCTTT
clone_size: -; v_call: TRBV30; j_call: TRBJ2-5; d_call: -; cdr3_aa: CAWSVMAGGGETQYF; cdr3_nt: TGTGCCTGGAGTGTAATGGCAGGGGGAGGAGAGACCCAGTACTTC
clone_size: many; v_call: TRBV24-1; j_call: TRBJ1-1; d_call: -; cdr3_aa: CATSSTAEAFF; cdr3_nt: TGTGCCACCAGCAGTACGGCTGAAGCTTTCTTT
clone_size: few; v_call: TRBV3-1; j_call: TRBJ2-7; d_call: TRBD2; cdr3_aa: CASSQGAGATYEQYF; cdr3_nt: TGTGCCAGCAGCCAAGGAGCGGGAGCCACCTACGAGCAGTACTTC
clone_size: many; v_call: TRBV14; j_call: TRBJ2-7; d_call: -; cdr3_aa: CASSQSPSGLNEQYF; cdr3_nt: TGTGCCAGCAGCCAATCCCCCTCAGGGTTAAACGAGCAGTACTTC
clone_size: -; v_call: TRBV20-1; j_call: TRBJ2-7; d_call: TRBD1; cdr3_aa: CSAMGQLYEQYF; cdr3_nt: TGCAGTGCTATGGGACAGCTCTACGAGCAGTACTTC
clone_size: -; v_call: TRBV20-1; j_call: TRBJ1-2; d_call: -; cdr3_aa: CSARKTGPYYGYTF; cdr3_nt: TGCAGTGCACGGAAGACAGGACCCTACTATGGCTACACCTTC
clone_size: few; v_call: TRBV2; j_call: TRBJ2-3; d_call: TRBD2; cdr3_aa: CASIASGHTDTQYF; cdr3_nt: TGTGCCAGCATCGCTAGCGGGCACACAGATACGCAGTATTTT
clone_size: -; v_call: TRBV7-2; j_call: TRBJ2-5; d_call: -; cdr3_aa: CASSAELETQYF; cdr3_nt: TGTGCCAGCAGCGCGGAATTGGAGACCCAGTACTTC
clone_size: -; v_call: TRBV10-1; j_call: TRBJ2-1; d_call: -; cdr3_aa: CASSALIYNEQFF; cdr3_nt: TGCGCCAGCAGTGCTCTCATCTACAATGAGCAGTTCTTC
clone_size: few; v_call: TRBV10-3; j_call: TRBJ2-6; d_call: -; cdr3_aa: CASSPRTASGANVLTF; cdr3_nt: TGTGCCAGCAGTCCCCGGACGGCCTCTGGGGCCAACGTCCTGACTTTC
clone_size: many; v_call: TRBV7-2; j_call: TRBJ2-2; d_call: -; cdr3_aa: CASSTRDSNTGELFF; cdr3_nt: TGTGCCAGCAGCACCCGGGACTCTAACACCGGGGAGCTGTTTTTT
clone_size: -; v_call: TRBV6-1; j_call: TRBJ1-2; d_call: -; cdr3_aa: CASSEWCYCYTF; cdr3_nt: TGTGCCAGCAGTGAATGGTGCTATTGCTACACCTTC
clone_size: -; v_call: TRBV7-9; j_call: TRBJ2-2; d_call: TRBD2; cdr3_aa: CASSRTSGRLGGELFF; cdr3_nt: TGTGCCAGCAGCAGGACTAGCGGGAGGCTTGGCGGGGAGCTGTTTTTT
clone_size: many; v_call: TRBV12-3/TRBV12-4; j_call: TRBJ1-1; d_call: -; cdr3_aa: CASSLSITEAFF; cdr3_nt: TGTGCCAGCAGTTTAAGTATCACTGAAGCTTTCTTT
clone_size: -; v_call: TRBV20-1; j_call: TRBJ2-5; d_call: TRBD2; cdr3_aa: CSATGTSGETQYF; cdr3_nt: TGCAGTGCTACCGGGACTAGCGGTGAGACCCAGTACTTC
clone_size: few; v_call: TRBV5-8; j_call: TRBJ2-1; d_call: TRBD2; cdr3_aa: CASSLGSGRTHSYNEQFF; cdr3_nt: TGTGCCAGCAGCTTGGGGAGCGGGAGGACCCATTCCTACAATGAGCAGTTCTTC
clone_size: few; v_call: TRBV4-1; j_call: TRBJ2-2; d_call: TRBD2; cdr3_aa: CASSQEGLAGGNTGELFF; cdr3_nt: TGCGCCAGCAGCCAAGAGGGGCTAGCGGGGGGAAACACCGGGGAGCTGTTTTTT
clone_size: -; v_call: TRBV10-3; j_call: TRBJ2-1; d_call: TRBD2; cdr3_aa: CAISAGLAGSRDEQFF; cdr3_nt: TGTGCCATCAGTGCGGGACTAGCGGGATCGAGGGATGAGCAGTTCTTC